This T cell receptor (beta chain) was documented in a study of blood T cell repertoires in COVID-19. Study information: PBMCs, B-cell-depleted T cells, or T cells were the source of the cDNA or gDNA that made up the material.

Only in-frame clones appear in the TCRdb table, and some are missing; sequencing was by immunoSEQ multiplex PCR. Among 80,000 to 100,000 clones, approximately 87% were seen once, and the ten largest hold roughly 1.5%. Sequencing was performed on peripheral blood. The receptor comes from a human donor with active COVID-19. The donor label of this sample is uncertain.

The CDR3 spells CASSHNRVSGNTIYF. CDR3 in DNA: TGTGCCAGCAGCCACAACAGGGTATCTGGAAACACCATATATTTT. The V and J genes are TRBV14 and TRBJ1-3; D is possibly TRBD1 (6 bases). This CDR3 is built from 15 residues. CDR1 and CDR2 (germline): SGHDN, FVKESK. Trimming cost V 3 bases and J 1 base, with 10 bases left between them.